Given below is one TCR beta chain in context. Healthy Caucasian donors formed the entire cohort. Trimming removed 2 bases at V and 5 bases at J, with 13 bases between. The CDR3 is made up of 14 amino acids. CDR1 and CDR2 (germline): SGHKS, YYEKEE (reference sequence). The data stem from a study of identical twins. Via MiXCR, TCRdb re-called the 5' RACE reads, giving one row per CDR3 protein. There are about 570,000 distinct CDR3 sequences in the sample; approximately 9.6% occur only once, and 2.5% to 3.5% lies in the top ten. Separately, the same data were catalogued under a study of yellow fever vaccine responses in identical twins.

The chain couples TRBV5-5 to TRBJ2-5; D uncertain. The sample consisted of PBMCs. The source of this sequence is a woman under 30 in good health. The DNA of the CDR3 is TGTGCCAGCAGCTTCTATACCCAGACCGAGACCCAGTACTTC. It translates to CASSFYTQTETQYF.